This T cell receptor beta chain was recovered during a study of technical replicates of blood from several donors (dated by TCRdb to about 2017). Libraries were prepared through the immunoSEQ multiplex PCR assay. The clones in this table, taken by TCRdb from immuneACCESS, are in-frame only. Not every clone is retained; where verified, under half of the shortfall comes from an unresolved V gene, and the cause of the rest is unknown. The sample table lists 75,000 to 95,000 clones, about 93% of them with a count of one. Of the sample, 0.25% is held by the ten largest clones. This clone was picked up one time. Its antigen remains unidentified. The sample holds no much larger clone one base away, and base qualities are not on file. The germline V and J ends show losses of 6 bases and 2 bases respectively, and no gene match explains 10 bases of the junction. The germline V gene (reference sequence) provides CDR1 MNHNY and CDR2 SVGAGI. The CDR3 starts with the cysteine, ends with the phenylalanine, and has 15 residues. CDR3 DNA only is kept here, 45 bases in frame from base 1.

Sample: T cells isolated from PBMCs. The TCR comes from a human donor in good health. This sequence uses TRBV6-6 and TRBJ2-7, with 7 central nucleotides matching TRBD2. The CDR3 protein is CASSRDRGGAYEQYF. The DNA sequence follows: TGTGCCAGCAGCCGCGACCGTGGGGGGGCCTACGAGCAGTACTTC.